This entry features one T cell receptor beta chain sequence. Its specificity is unknown. Building the TCR beta libraries relied on iRepertoire HTBI primers, and CDR3 regions underwent Arm-PCR. Via MiXCR, TCRdb re-called the multiplex PCR reads, giving one row per CDR3 protein. The sample holds about 660,000 distinct CDR3 sequences; 25% to 35% are singletons and the top ten take under 50%. The data derive from a study of regulatory T cells in long-lasting Graves disease. The sample's time point: persistent/refractory GD, antithyroid drugs over 5 years with positive TRAb. PBMC RNA was the source of the TCR library. Under American Thyroid Association guidelines, Graves' disease was diagnosed. Study-level findings and limits: Since the sample size was small, accuracy may have been reduced.

Sequences were derived from peripheral blood mononuclear cells (PBMCs), sampled when the disease was refractory, from a patient treated with antithyroid drugs. This sequence originates from a female donor with Graves disease.

CDR3 in amino acids: CASSPLPGQTSSYEQYF. CDR3 in DNA: TGCGCCAGCTCCCCCTTACCTGGACAGACGAGCTCCTACGAGCAGTACTTC. The chain employs TRBV5-1 and TRBJ2-7; D may be TRBD1 (6 bases). Germline V gene sequence: CDR1 SGHRS, CDR2 YFSETQ. Trimming cost V 7 bases and J 0 bases, with 23 bases left between them. The CDR3 loop spans 17 amino acids.